This TCR beta chain was recovered during a study of blood T cell repertoires in COVID-19 (TCRdb year 2020). Regarding the study in general: Collaborator samples came from the United States, Italy and Spain and covered acute and convalescent phases of COVID-19. The material from the prospective study consisted of cDNA or gDNA derived from T cells, B-cell-depleted T cells, or PBMCs. Subjects who had been exposed to COVID-19, were actively infected with it, or had recovered from it provided the deeply sampled blood TCRbeta repertoires that made up the dataset. The repertoires were released in a freely available public database intended as a resource for research on the immune response to SARS-CoV-2. Samples came from the ongoing ImmuneRACE study (first 160 participants) plus 1,254 subjects from 6 global collaborators. Nearly every sample came with metadata listing a de-identified subject ID, COVID-19 status, age in years and sex. Where available, HLA class I and class II types were obtained from metadata supplied by the sample provider rather than from assay-based typing. Overall study results and their limits: The amount of clinical and demographic metadata varied by source and participant and was provided uncurated.

V loses 4 bases, J loses 4 bases, and the germline ends lie 10 bases apart. CDR1 and CDR2 (SEHNR, FQNEAQ) derive from the germline V gene (reference sequence). The CDR3, from cysteine to phenylalanine, totals 14 residues. The only DNA kept is the CDR3, 42 bases in frame from the first base. The immunoSEQ Assay, a bias-controlled multiplex PCR, was used to amplify TCRbeta CDR3 regions from genomic DNA. In the paper's pipeline: The number of nucleated cells in each sample was estimated from the amplification of reference gene primers within the assay. To quantify the absolute abundance of each unique TCRbeta CDR3 rearrangement, sequence reads were collapsed and filtered. For each sample, productive Simpson clonality was calculated as the square root of Simpson's diversity index over productive rearrangements. TCRdb provides this immuneACCESS table in a form limited to in-frame rearrangements. Some clones are lacking; in checked studies, under half of them reflect an unresolved V gene, and why the rest are absent is not known. D and trimming come from the DNA, and the V and J calls and clone size come from that table. The sample table contains about 48,000 clones; only one count was recorded for roughly 82% of them. The top ten clones comprise less than 9.5% of the sample.

Each collaborating institution followed its own protocols to collect whole blood in K2EDTA tubes. For TCRbeta analysis, collaborators shipped samples as frozen whole blood, isolated PBMCs, or DNA extracted from either of those sample types. About this clone: The target of this receptor is not known. Base qualities are not at hand, and no much larger clone is one base apart.

The receptor was derived from a man between 35 and 55 years old with acute or convalescent COVID-19. The chain is assembled from TRBV7-9 and TRBJ2-2; perhaps TRBD1 is the D gene, with 5 bases matching. The source material was peripheral blood. The sequence in DNA is TGTGCCAGCAGCTCGACAGACGCCACCGGGGAGCTGTTTTTT. Translated, this gives CASSSTDATGELFF.